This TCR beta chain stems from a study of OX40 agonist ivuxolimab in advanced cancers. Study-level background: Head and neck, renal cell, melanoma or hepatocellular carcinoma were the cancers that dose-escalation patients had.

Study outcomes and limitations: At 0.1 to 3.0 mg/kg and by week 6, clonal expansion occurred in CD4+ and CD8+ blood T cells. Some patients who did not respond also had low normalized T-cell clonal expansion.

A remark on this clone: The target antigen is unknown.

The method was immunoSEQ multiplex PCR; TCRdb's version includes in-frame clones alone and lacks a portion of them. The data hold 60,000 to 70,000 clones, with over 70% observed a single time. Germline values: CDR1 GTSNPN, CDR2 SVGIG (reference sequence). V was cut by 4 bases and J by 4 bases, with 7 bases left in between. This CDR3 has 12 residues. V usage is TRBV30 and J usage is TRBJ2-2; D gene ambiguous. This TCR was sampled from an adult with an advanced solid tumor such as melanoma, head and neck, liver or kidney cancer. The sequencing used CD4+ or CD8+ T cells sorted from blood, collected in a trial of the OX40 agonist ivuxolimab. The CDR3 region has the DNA TGTGCCTGGAAAGAAATCACCGGGGAGCTGTTTTTT. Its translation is CAWKEITGELFF.